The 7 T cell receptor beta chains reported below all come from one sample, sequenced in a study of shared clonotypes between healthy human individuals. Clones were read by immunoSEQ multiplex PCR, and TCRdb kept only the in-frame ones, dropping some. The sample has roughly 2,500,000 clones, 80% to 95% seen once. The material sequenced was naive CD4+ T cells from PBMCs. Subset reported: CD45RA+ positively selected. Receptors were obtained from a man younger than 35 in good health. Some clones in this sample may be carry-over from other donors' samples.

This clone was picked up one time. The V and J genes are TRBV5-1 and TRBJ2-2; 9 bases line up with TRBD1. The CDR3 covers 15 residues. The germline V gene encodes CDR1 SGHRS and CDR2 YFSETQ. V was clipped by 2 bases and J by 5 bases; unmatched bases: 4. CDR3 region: CASSLQGARTGELFF. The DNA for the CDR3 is TGCGCCAGCAGCTTACAGGGGGCGCGGACCGGGGAGCTGTTTTTT.

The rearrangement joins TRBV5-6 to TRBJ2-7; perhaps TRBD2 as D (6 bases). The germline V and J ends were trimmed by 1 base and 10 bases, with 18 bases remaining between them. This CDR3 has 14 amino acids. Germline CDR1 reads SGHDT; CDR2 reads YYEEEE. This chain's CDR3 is CASSLSSWEALQYF. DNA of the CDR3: TGTGCCAGCAGCTTGAGCTCCTGGGAGGCCCTCCAGTACTTC.

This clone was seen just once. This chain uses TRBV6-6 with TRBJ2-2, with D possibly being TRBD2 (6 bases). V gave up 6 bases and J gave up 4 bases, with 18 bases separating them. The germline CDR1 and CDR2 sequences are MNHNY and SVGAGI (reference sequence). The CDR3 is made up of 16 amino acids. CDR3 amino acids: CASSLGDWTRTGELFF. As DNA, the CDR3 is TGTGCCAGCAGCCTCGGGGACTGGACGCGCACCGGGGAGCTGTTTTTT.

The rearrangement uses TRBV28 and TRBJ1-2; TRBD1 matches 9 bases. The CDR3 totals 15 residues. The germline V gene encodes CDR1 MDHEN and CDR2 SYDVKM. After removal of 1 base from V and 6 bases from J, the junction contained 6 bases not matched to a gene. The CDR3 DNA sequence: TGTGCCAGCAGTTTATTCCCGGGACAGGGTCATGGCTACACCTTC. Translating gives CASSLFPGQGHGYTF.

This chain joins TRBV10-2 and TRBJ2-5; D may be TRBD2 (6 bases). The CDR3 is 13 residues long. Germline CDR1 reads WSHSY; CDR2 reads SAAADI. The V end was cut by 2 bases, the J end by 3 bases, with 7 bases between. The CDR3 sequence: CASSEGRKETQYF. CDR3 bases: TGCGCCAGCAGTGAGGGGAGGAAAGAGACCCAGTACTTC.

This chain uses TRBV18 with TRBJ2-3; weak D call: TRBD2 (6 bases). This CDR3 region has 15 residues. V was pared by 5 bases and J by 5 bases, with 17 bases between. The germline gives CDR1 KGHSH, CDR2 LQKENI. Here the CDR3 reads CASSDQPGEVDTQYF. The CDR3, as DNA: TGTGCCAGCTCAGACCAGCCTGGGGAGGTAGATACGCAGTATTTT.

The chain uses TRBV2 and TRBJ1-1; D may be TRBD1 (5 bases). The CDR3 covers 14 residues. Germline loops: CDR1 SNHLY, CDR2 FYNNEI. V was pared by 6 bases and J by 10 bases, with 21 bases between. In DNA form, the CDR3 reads TGTGCCAGCAGATACCGTGGGCAGGGCACCGCAGCTTTCTTT. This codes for CASRYRGQGTAAFF.